This is a list of T cell receptor beta chains from one sample in a study of cytomegalovirus exposure and HLA in healthy donors. Data came from immunoSEQ multiplex PCR; TCRdb stores just in-frame clones and leaves some out. The table includes some 150,000 clones, 80% detected once. Sequencing was performed on PBMCs. These receptors came from a man between 25 and 39 years old in good health and CMV-seropositive. Each CDR3 is given with its conserved first and last residue. A D gene is named only where the DNA matches it firmly. Clone size appears in some rows only: once, few, many, or a class for an expanded clone.

>TRBV12-5|NA|TRBJ2-3|NA
CASGLGLVDTQYF
TGTGCTAGTGGTTTGGGACTAGTGGATACGCAGTATTTT
>TRBV10-1|NA|TRBJ2-3|NA
CASSESTGNSDTQYF
TGCGCCAGCAGTGAGTCTACAGGGAACTCGGATACGCAGTATTTT
>TRBV5-6|NA|TRBJ1-3|NA
CASSLVFSGSGNTIYF
TGTGCCAGCAGCTTGGTTTTTTCGGGGTCTGGAAACACCATATATTTT
>TRBV19|TRBD2|TRBJ2-1|NA
CASRTSGGNNEQFF
TGTGCCAGTAGAACTAGCGGGGGAAACAATGAGCAGTTCTTC
>TRBV4-2|TRBD1|TRBJ2-2|NA
CASSLGQGSTGELFF
TGTGCCAGCAGCCTAGGACAGGGGTCAACCGGGGAGCTGTTTTTT
>TRBV10-3|TRBD2|TRBJ2-3|few
CAISESGTSGLDTQYF
TGTGCCATCAGTGAGTCGGGGACTAGCGGTTTAGATACGCAGTATTTT
>TRBV7-6|TRBD1|TRBJ2-1|once
CASSLATGDGEQFF
TGTGCCAGCAGCTTAGCGACAGGGGACGGTGAGCAGTTCTTC
>TRBV9|TRBD2|TRBJ2-7|NA
CASSVGGGLGEQYF
TGTGCCAGCAGCGTAGGGGGGGGACTAGGGGAGCAGTACTTC
>TRBV29-1|NA|TRBJ1-1|NA
CSARPGGEMNTEAFF
TGCAGCGCCCGCCCCGGGGGGGAAATGAACACTGAAGCTTTCTTT
>TRBV5-5|TRBD2|TRBJ2-2|NA
CASSLVVQRLAGRTGELFF
TGTGCCAGCAGCTTGGTCGTGCAGCGACTAGCGGGGAGGACCGGGGAGCTGTTTTTT
>TRBV4-2|NA|TRBJ1-1|NA
CASSQGSGDADTEAFF
TGTGCCAGCAGCCAAGGGAGTGGAGATGCGGACACTGAAGCTTTCTTT
>TRBV11-2|TRBD1|TRBJ2-7|NA
CASSLARETGTYEQYF
TGTGCCAGCAGCTTAGCACGTGAGACAGGGACCTACGAGCAGTACTTC
>TRBV7-9|NA|TRBJ2-7|NA
CASSLVVGQTSYEQYF
TGTGCCAGCAGCTTAGTCGTAGGACAGACCTCCTACGAGCAGTACTTC
>TRBV5-1|TRBD1|TRBJ1-4|NA
CASSPTTGTGDEKLFF
TGCGCCAGCAGTCCTACGACCGGGACAGGGGATGAAAAACTGTTTTTT
>TRBV15|NA|TRBJ2-5|NA
CATSRDLGLEETQYF
TGTGCCACCAGCAGAGACCTGGGACTCGAAGAGACCCAGTACTTC
>TRBV27|NA|TRBJ2-1|NA
CASSWGENEQFF
TGTGCCAGCAGTTGGGGGGAAAATGAGCAGTTCTTC
>TRBV29-1|NA|TRBJ2-7|once
CSVDLDREGEQYF
TGCAGCGTTGATCTGGACAGGGAGGGCGAGCAGTACTTC
>TRBV28|TRBD1|TRBJ2-7|NA
CASTPWDSYEQYF
TGTGCCAGCACCCCCTGGGACAGCTACGAGCAGTACTTC
>TRBV28|NA|TRBJ2-7|NA
CATRPLGLQQYF
TGTGCCACCCGTCCCCTCGGTTTGCAGCAGTACTTC
>TRBV19|TRBD1|TRBJ1-4|NA
CASSTLEGASEKLFF
TGTGCCAGTAGTACTCTAGAGGGGGCTTCTGAAAAACTGTTTTTT
>TRBV7-2|NA|TRBJ2-3|NA
CASSVRGDADTQYF
TGTGCCAGCAGCGTCAGAGGCGATGCAGATACGCAGTATTTT
>TRBV29-1|NA|TRBJ2-3|few
CSVEVLPGSSTDTQYF
TGCAGCGTTGAAGTGTTACCGGGATCTAGCACAGATACGCAGTATTTT
>TRBV28|NA|TRBJ1-5|NA
CASSNQEQGRQPQHF
TGTGCCAGCAGTAATCAGGAACAGGGTCGTCAGCCCCAGCATTTT
>TRBV14|TRBD1|TRBJ1-2|NA
CASSQAGGQSYGYTF
TGTGCCAGCAGCCAAGCCGGGGGACAGTCATATGGCTACACCTTC
>TRBV28|TRBD1|TRBJ2-3|few
CASRKNRGWADTQYF
TGTGCCAGCAGAAAAAACAGGGGGTGGGCAGATACGCAGTATTTT
>TRBV19|NA|TRBJ1-2|NA
CASSIIGYGYTF
TGTGCCAGTAGTATAATCGGCTATGGCTACACCTTC
>TRBV27|TRBD1|TRBJ2-7|NA
CASRPSGTGGYYF
TGTGCCAGCAGGCCCTCCGGGACAGGGGGCTATTACTTC
>TRBV7-2|TRBD1|TRBJ2-3|NA
CASSSRDRGYDTQYF
TGTGCCAGCAGCTCCCGGGACAGGGGGTACGATACGCAGTATTTT
>TRBV11-2|TRBD2|TRBJ2-7|NA
CASSLTTSGSSYEQYF
TGTGCCAGCAGCTTGACGACTAGCGGAAGCTCCTACGAGCAGTACTTC
>TRBV4-2|TRBD1|TRBJ2-7|NA
CASSPDRTSSYEQYF
TGTGCCAGCAGCCCGGACAGGACATCTTCCTACGAGCAGTACTTC
>TRBV28|TRBD2|TRBJ2-5|NA
CASSPGLAGEKEQYF
TGTGCCAGCAGCCCGGGACTAGCGGGAGAGAAAGAGCAGTACTTC
>TRBV7-2|NA|TRBJ2-4|NA
CAIGGAKNIQYF
TGTGCCATCGGGGGAGCCAAAAACATTCAGTACTTC
>TRBV28|NA|TRBJ2-7|NA
CASSLFPGNREQYF
TGTGCCAGCAGTTTATTTCCGGGAAATCGCGAGCAGTACTTC
>TRBV6-6|TRBD1|TRBJ1-5|NA
CASSPQGASNQPQHF
TGTGCCAGCAGTCCACAGGGGGCGAGCAATCAGCCCCAGCATTTT
>TRBV9|TRBD2|TRBJ2-3|NA
CASSVHLRTSGNLPSTDTQYF
TGTGCCAGCAGCGTACATTTACGGACTAGCGGGAACCTCCCCAGCACAGATACGCAGTATTTT
>TRBV7-9|TRBD1|TRBJ2-1|NA
CASSRGPDREFF
TGTGCCAGCAGCCGTGGCCCGGACAGGGAGTTCTTC
>TRBV4-2|TRBD1|TRBJ2-3|NA
CASSHLNPGQGVDTQYF
TGTGCCAGCAGCCACCTAAACCCTGGACAGGGGGTTGATACGCAGTATTTT
>TRBV27|TRBD1|TRBJ2-1|NA
CASSLGQAYNEQFF
TGTGCCAGCAGCCTGGGACAGGCCTACAATGAGCAGTTCTTC
>TRBV28|TRBD1|TRBJ2-1|NA
CASSLPLDRGNEQFF
TGTGCCAGCAGTTTACCCCTCGACAGGGGAAATGAGCAGTTCTTC
>TRBV5-6|TRBD1|TRBJ2-1|NA
CASSMDRQSEQFF
TGTGCCAGCAGCATGGACAGGCAATCCGAGCAGTTCTTC
>TRBV18|NA|TRBJ1-5|NA
CASSPQSGDYQPQHF
TGTGCCAGCTCACCACAGTCGGGGGATTATCAGCCCCAGCATTTT
>TRBV5-6|NA|TRBJ2-7|NA
CASSSYDYEQYF
TGTGCCAGCAGCTCCTATGACTACGAGCAGTACTTC